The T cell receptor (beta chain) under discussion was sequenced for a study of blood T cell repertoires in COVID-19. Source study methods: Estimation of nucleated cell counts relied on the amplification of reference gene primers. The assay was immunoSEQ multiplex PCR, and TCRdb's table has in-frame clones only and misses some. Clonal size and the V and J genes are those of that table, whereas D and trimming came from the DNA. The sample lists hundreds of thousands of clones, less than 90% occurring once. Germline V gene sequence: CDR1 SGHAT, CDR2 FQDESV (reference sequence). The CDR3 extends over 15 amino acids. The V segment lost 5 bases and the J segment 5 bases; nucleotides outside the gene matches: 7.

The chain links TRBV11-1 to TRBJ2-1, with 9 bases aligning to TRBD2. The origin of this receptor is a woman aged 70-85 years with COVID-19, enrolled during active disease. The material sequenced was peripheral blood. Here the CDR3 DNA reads TGTGCCAGCAGCCCTTCAGCGGGGGGTCACAATGAGCAGTTCTTC. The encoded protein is CASSPSAGGHNEQFF.